The 31 T cell receptor beta chains below all came from one sample that was sequenced in a study of T-cell memory formation after mild COVID-19. TCRdb reanalysed the 5' RACE reads using MiXCR and keeps one entry per CDR3 protein. The sample comprises about 400,000 distinct CDR3 sequences, 14% of which are singletons, and roughly a fifth rests with the top ten. The sample was PBMCs or a T cell subset sorted from them (not recorded which). The receptors derive from a young man who had mild COVID-19 (a few samples of this study predate the infection). Cell type and time point are not known.

Only a few counts were recorded for this clonotype. This chain uses TRBV11-3 with TRBJ1-1; 9 nucleotides agree with TRBD1. The V gene's germline CDR1 is SGHNT and CDR2 YENEEA. With 5 bases clipped from V and 7 bases from J, the junction kept 11 bases outside the gene matches. The CDR3 extends over 15 amino acids. The chain's CDR3 is CASSRDGTGFGEAFF. CDR3 in DNA: TGTGCCAGCAGCCGGGATGGGACAGGGTTTGGTGAAGCTTTCTTT.

The rearrangement uses TRBV11-3 and TRBJ2-3; a possible D gene is TRBD2 (6 bases). Per the germline V gene, CDR1 is SGHNT and CDR2 is YENEEA. The CDR3 sequence is 15 residues long. V shed 5 bases and J shed 1 base, with 13 bases lying between them. CDR3 sequence: CASSTREEGTDTQYF. The CDR3 DNA reads TGTGCCAGCAGCACGCGGGAAGAGGGCACAGATACGCAGTATTTT.

This clonotype was seen ten or more times. The chain joins TRBV5-1 to TRBJ2-1, with TRBD1 identical over 12 bases. Looked up from germline, CDR1 is SGHRS and CDR2 is YFSETQ. Trimming removed 4 bases from V and 6 bases from J; junction bases left unmatched: 2. This CDR3 region has 14 residues. CDR3 region: CASSLGQGANEQFF. CDR3 DNA sequence: TGCGCCAGCAGCCTGGGACAGGGGGCCAATGAGCAGTTCTTC.

Comment on this clonotype: Mismatch with germline at one junction end may stem from a read error. The chain recombines TRBV20-1 with TRBJ2-7, with D unresolved. CDR1 is DFQATT, CDR2 SNEGSKA, per germline (reference sequence). The CDR3 spans 16 residues. The CDR3 DNA sequence: TGTAGTGCTAGAGATTTGGGCAGCCTTTCTTCCTACGAGCAGTACTTC. It is translated as CSARDLGSLSSYEQYF.

This sequence joins TRBV5-1 and TRBJ2-2; the D is unclear. In germline, CDR1 is SGHRS, CDR2 YFSETQ. The CDR3 covers 13 residues. Deletions cut 4 bases from V and 6 bases from J, with 10 bases between. The CDR3 spells CASSMTVAGELFF. DNA of the CDR3: TGCGCCAGCAGCATGACTGTTGCCGGGGAGCTGTTTTTT.

This clonotype was detected only a few times. CDR3 loop: CASSLSMGSYNEQFF. The CDR3 DNA sequence: TGTGCCAGCAGCTTAAGCATGGGCTCCTACAATGAGCAGTTCTTC. This chain joins TRBV7-2 and TRBJ2-1; the D is unclear. The CDR3 totals 15 residues. From germline, CDR1 is SGHTA and CDR2 FQGNSA. V was trimmed by 2 bases and J by 0 bases, leaving 8 bases between them. Full variable domain (rest looked up from reference TRBV7-2 and TRBJ2-1): GAGVSQSPSNKVTEKGKDVELRCDPISGHTALYWYRQSLGQGLEFLIYFQGNSAPDKSGLPSDRFSAERTGGSVSTLTIQRTQQEDSAVYLCASSLSMGSYNEQFFGPGTRLTVL.

This sequence joins TRBV29-1 and TRBJ2-3, with D hard to call. Between the trimmed V and J ends, which lost 1 base and 6 bases, there was a span of 5 bases. In germline, CDR1 is SQVTM, CDR2 ANQGSEA. CDR3 length: 11 amino acids. The CDR3 DNA follows: TGCAGCGTTGAAGCCGCGGATACGCAGTATTTT. Protein: CSVEAADTQYF.

There are a few counts of this clonotype. V is TRBV4-3 and J is TRBJ2-7, with 15 bases identical to TRBD2. Losses at the gene ends were 4 bases for V and 4 bases for J; bases not matched to a gene: 5. The CDR3 spans 16 residues. Germline V lookup: CDR1 LGHNA, CDR2 YSLEER. In nucleotides, the CDR3 is TGCGCCAGCAGCCTCGGGACTAGCGGGGGGAAGTACGAGCAGTACTTC. Protein sequence: CASSLGTSGGKYEQYF.

In this sample, this clonotype turned up a few times. The J gene is TRBJ2-2, the V gene TRBV4-1; D uncertain. CDR3 length: 16 amino acids. With 4 bases removed from V and 2 bases from J, the gap between germline ends came to 14 bases. From germline, CDR1 is MGHRA and CDR2 YSYEKL. The DNA of the CDR3 is TGCGCCAGCAGCCCCGTCGCCAGGCTTAACACCGGGGAGCTGTTTTTT. Its translation is CASSPVARLNTGELFF.

V and J are TRBV5-1 and TRBJ2-3, with TRBD1 identical over 7 bases. The CDR3 is made up of 13 amino acids. Germline lookup yields CDR1 SGHRS and CDR2 YFSETQ. The junction had 5 bases not matched to a gene; V was cut back by 4 bases and J by 6 bases. The CDR3 DNA reads TGCGCCAGCAGCCCTCAGGACAGGGATACGCAGTATTTT. Amino acids: CASSPQDRDTQYF. The full variable domain, with the rest looked up from reference TRBV5-1 and TRBJ2-3, is KAGVTQTPRYLIKTRGQQVTLSCSPISGHRSVSWYQQTPGQGLQFLFEYFSETQRNKGNFPGRFSGRQFSNSRSEMNVSTLELGDSALYLCASSPQDRDTQYFGPGTRLTVL.

The sample holds a few counts of this clonotype. The chain couples TRBV6-1 to TRBJ1-2; no clear D. Per germline, CDR1 MNHNS and CDR2 SASEGT. V was clipped by 11 bases and J by 2 bases, with 15 bases between them. CDR3 length: 13 residues. CDR3 sequence: CAGVAGNNYGYTF. Here the CDR3 DNA reads TGTGCCGGGGTCGCCGGGAACAACTATGGCTACACCTTC.

The V call is TRBV25-1, the J call TRBJ2-2, with a tentative D call TRBD2 (5 bases). The CDR3 covers 12 residues. Trimming left V 9 bases short and J 1 base short, with 6 bases between. Germline CDR1 reads MGHDK; CDR2 reads SYGVNS. The CDR3 DNA is TGTGCCAGTGGGAGGAACACCGGGGAGCTGTTTTTT. Translation gives CASGRNTGELFF.

In its sample, this clonotype was seen many times. J is TRBJ1-5 and V is TRBV9; D ambiguous. The germline V gene encodes CDR1 SGDLS and CDR2 YYNGEE. Trimming stripped 3 bases from V and 4 bases from J, with 8 bases between. The CDR3 consists of 13 residues. The CDR3: CASSEIGNQPQHF. The CDR3 region has the DNA TGTGCCAGCAGCGAGATTGGGAATCAGCCCCAGCATTTT.

The CDR3, as DNA: TGTGCCAGCAGCCAAGTTACAGGGAAGATGGATGGCTACACCTTC. Translation gives CASSQVTGKMDGYTF. The V and J genes are TRBV4-2 and TRBJ1-2, with a tentative D call TRBD1 (6 bases). Per the germline V gene, CDR1 is LGHNA and CDR2 is YNFKEQ. The CDR3 loop spans 15 amino acids. Between the trimmed V and J ends, which lost 1 base and 6 bases, there was a span of 15 bases.

V is TRBV7-3 and J is TRBJ2-4; 7 positions match TRBD1. This CDR3 contains 14 residues. CDR1 and CDR2 (germline): SGHTA, FQGTGA. The junction had 9 bases not matched to a gene; V was cut back by 5 bases and J by 8 bases. In DNA, the CDR3 is TGTGCCAGCAGCCCGACAGGGAGTCTAGACATTCAGTACTTC. Its protein product is CASSPTGSLDIQYF. Supplemented by reference TRBV7-3 and TRBJ2-4, the full variable domain reads GAGVSQTPSNKVTEKGKYVELRCDPISGHTALYWYRQSLGQGPEFLIYFQGTGAADDSGLPNDRFFAVRPEGSVSTLKIQRTERGDSAVYLCASSPTGSLDIQYFGAGTRLSVL.

This clonotype was seen many times. The rearrangement links TRBV7-2 to TRBJ1-2; the match to TRBD1 covers 10 bases. The CDR3 consists of 13 residues. V lost 8 bases to trimming and J lost 6 bases; unmatched junction nucleotides: 6. The germline V gene encodes CDR1 SGHTA and CDR2 FQGNSA. The CDR3 DNA reads TGTGCCAGCCATTCCGGGACAGGGGATGGCTACACCTTC. It codes for CASHSGTGDGYTF.

Ten or more counts support this clonotype. This chain joins TRBV11-2 and TRBJ2-1; D gene unclear. The CDR3 runs 15 residues. With 2 bases removed from V and 0 bases from J, the gap between germline ends came to 8 bases. Germline loops: CDR1 SGHAT, CDR2 FQNNGV. CDR3 DNA: TGTGCCAGCAGCTTAATCCGCGGCTCCTACAATGAGCAGTTCTTC. It yields the protein CASSLIRGSYNEQFF.

This clonotype appeared a few times. V and J are TRBV12-3 or TRBV12-4 and TRBJ1-5, with 10 bases identical to TRBD1. With 5 bases clipped from V and 2 bases from J, the junction kept 9 bases outside the gene matches. CDR3 length: 17 amino acids. The CDR3 DNA follows: TGTGCCAGCAGTCTGACAGGGGGCAGCAAGGGCAATCAGCCCCAGCATTTT. Amino acids: CASSLTGGSKGNQPQHF.

There are many counts of this clonotype. CDR3 sequence reads: CSAEVGLAGPRGTQYF. For the CDR3, the DNA is TGCAGTGCCGAGGTGGGACTAGCGGGGCCACGGGGGACCCAGTACTTC. The chain is built from TRBV20-1 and TRBJ2-5; 13 bases agree with TRBD2. Trimming took 6 bases from V and 7 from J; bases not matched to a gene: 14. Germline V CDR1 and CDR2: DFQATT, SNEGSKA (reference sequence). CDR3 size: 16 residues.

The genes are TRBV4-3 and TRBJ2-5; no clear D gene. This CDR3 comprises 14 residues. V was pared by 0 bases and J by 2 bases, with 7 bases between. Looked up from germline, CDR1 is LGHNA and CDR2 is YSLEER. The CDR3 loop is CASSQDRIQETQYF. The CDR3 region has the DNA TGCGCCAGCAGCCAAGACCGGATTCAAGAGACCCAGTACTTC.

The chain couples TRBV30 to TRBJ1-1; 7 nucleotides line up with TRBD1. This CDR3 contains 14 residues. Germline V lookup: CDR1 GTSNPN, CDR2 SVGIG (reference sequence). V shed 3 bases, J shed 4 bases, and the junction held 8 bases outside the gene matches. CDR3 amino acids: CAWRVTGEGTEAFF. The CDR3 DNA reads as TGTGCCTGGAGGGTAACAGGGGAGGGCACTGAAGCTTTCTTT.

This clonotype was counted between two and nine times. The J gene is TRBJ2-7, the V gene TRBV18; unclear D gene. This CDR3 is 14 amino acids long. Germline CDR1 and CDR2: KGHSH and LQKENI. V shed 1 base and J shed 4 bases, with 11 bases lying between them. CDR3 coding DNA: TGTGCCAGCTCACCACAAGGACGGATTTACGAGCAGTACTTC. It codes for CASSPQGRIYEQYF.

This clonotype was seen a few times. The J gene is TRBJ2-7, the V gene TRBV5-1; a possible D gene is TRBD1 (6 bases). V was clipped by 5 bases and J by 4 bases, with 16 bases between them. This CDR3 spans 14 amino acids. Germline V gene data show CDR1 as SGHRS and CDR2 as YFSETQ. CDR3 in DNA: TGCGCCAGCAGGTGGGGCGCAGGGGAGTACGAGCAGTACTTC. Encoded protein: CASRWGAGEYEQYF.

This clonotype came up many times. The V call is TRBV9, the J call TRBJ2-2, with 8 bases matching TRBD1. V shed 4 bases, J shed 2 bases, and the junction held 7 bases outside the gene matches. Germline V gene data show CDR1 as SGDLS and CDR2 as YYNGEE. The CDR3 extends over 16 amino acids. The CDR3 sequence is CASSTRDRPNTGELFF. For the CDR3, the DNA is TGTGCCAGCAGCACCCGGGACAGGCCCAACACCGGGGAGCTGTTTTTT.

The chain carries TRBV7-8 and TRBJ2-2, with D hard to call. Trimming took off 6 bases at V and 9 bases at J, with 11 bases between the two ends. The germline gives CDR1 SGHVS, CDR2 FQNEAQ. The CDR3 runs 12 residues. For the CDR3, the DNA is TGTGCCAGCAGTCCTAGTCGGAGGGAGCTGTTTTTT. It translates to CASSPSRRELFF. Using reference TRBV7-8 and TRBJ2-2 for the parts outside the CDR3, the full variable domain is GAGVSQSPRYKVAKRGQDVALRCDPISGHVSLFWYQQALGQGPEFLTYFQNEAQLDKSGLPSDRFFAERPEGSVSTLKIQRTQQEDSAVYLCASSPSRRELFFGEGSRLTVL.

This clonotype was detected only a few times. The J gene is TRBJ2-5, the V gene TRBV24-1; 13 bases agree with TRBD2. The CDR3 consists of 16 residues. V dropped 7 bases and J dropped 5; count of bases not matched to a gene: 9. CDR1 and CDR2 from the germline V gene are KGHDR and SFDVKD. The CDR3 sequence is CATSEGTSGAPETQYF. In nucleotides, the CDR3 is TGTGCCACCAGCGAGGGGACTAGCGGGGCCCCGGAGACCCAGTACTTC.

This clonotype was observed a handful of times. The rearrangement links TRBV4-3 to TRBJ2-3, with D unresolved. V was shortened by 8 bases and J by 0 bases, with 24 bases between the two germline ends. This CDR3 contains 18 residues. Germline assignment: CDR1 LGHNA and CDR2 YSLEER. The CDR3 sequence: CASESRKLKGSSTDTQYF. In nucleotides, the CDR3 is TGCGCCAGCGAATCCCGAAAGCTAAAGGGTTCTAGCACAGATACGCAGTATTTT.

This clonotype was recorded many times. The chain recombines TRBV3-1 with TRBJ2-5; TRBD1 matches 7 bases. This CDR3 is built from 17 residues. Germline V gene data show CDR1 as LGHDT and CDR2 as YNNKEL (reference sequence). After removal of 1 base from V and 5 bases from J, the junction contained 13 bases not matched to a gene. CDR3 region: CASSQGTGNLIVETQYF. In nucleotides, the CDR3 is TGTGCCAGCAGCCAAGGGACAGGCAATTTAATTGTGGAGACCCAGTACTTC.

There are many counts of this clonotype. The chain links TRBV15 to TRBJ2-1, with D unclear. The CDR3 extends over 15 amino acids. Trimming stripped 0 bases from V and 4 bases from J, with 10 bases between. CDR1 is LNHNV, CDR2 YYDKDF, per germline (reference sequence). CDR3 amino acids: CATSRDKYGYNEQFF. DNA for the CDR3: TGTGCCACCAGCAGAGATAAGTACGGTTACAATGAGCAGTTCTTC.

The sample holds a few counts of this clonotype. V usage is TRBV6-5 and J usage is TRBJ2-3; D is uncertain. The germline V and J ends were trimmed by 2 bases and 1 base, with 10 bases remaining between them. Germline V gene sequence: CDR1 MNHEY, CDR2 SVGAGI. The CDR3 has 15 residues. The CDR3 bases are TGTGCCAGCAGTTACGCCAGCTCCCGCACAGATACGCAGTATTTT. Protein product: CASSYASSRTDTQYF.

The V gene is TRBV18, the J gene TRBJ1-1; D remains unclear. The length of the CDR3 is 15 residues. CDR1 KGHSH and CDR2 LQKENI come from the germline V gene. V was shortened by 3 bases and J by 4 bases, with 15 bases between the two germline ends. The CDR3 reads CASSPPSTQATEAFF. In DNA, the CDR3 is TGTGCCAGCTCACCTCCGAGTACTCAGGCCACTGAAGCTTTCTTT.